This TCR beta chain was sequenced during a study of blood T cell repertoires in COVID-19. After removal of 2 bases from V and 0 bases from J, the junction contained 5 bases not matched to a gene. The CDR3 length is 15 residues. The V gene's germline CDR1 is GTSNPN and CDR2 SVGIG (reference sequence). Here immunoSEQ multiplex PCR was the method, and the copy in TCRdb shows in-frame clones only, minus some. The table includes 70,000 to 90,000 clones, 70% to 80% detected once. The chain couples TRBV30 to TRBJ2-3; TRBD2 matches 7 bases. The clonotype originates from a human donor in a cohort sampled during active COVID-19. The sequenced sample consisted of peripheral blood. Here the CDR3 reads CAWSRLAESTDTQYF. The CDR3 nucleotides read TGTGCCTGGAGTCGTCTAGCGGAGAGCACAGATACGCAGTATTTT.